A single sample gave rise to the 14 T cell receptor beta chains below, sequenced in a study of blood T cell repertoires in COVID-19. The method was immunoSEQ multiplex PCR; TCRdb's version includes in-frame clones alone and lacks a portion of them. This sample yields about 190,000 clones, of which approximately 84% are seen a single time; roughly 3.2% belongs to the top ten. Sample: PBMCs or T cells enriched from blood (not recorded which). These receptor sequences come from a woman aged 30 to 39 who had recovered from COVID-19.

This clone was detected a few times. The chain uses TRBV7-9 and TRBJ2-1, with a possible D match to TRBD2 (6 bases). This CDR3 spans 14 amino acids. Trimming removed 5 bases at V and 8 bases at J, with 16 bases between. Germline V gives CDR1 SEHNR, CDR2 FQNEAQ (reference sequence). The CDR3 is CASSATLAGDEQFF. The CDR3 nucleotides are TGTGCCAGCAGCGCAACACTAGCAGGCGATGAGCAGTTCTTC.

V and J are TRBV6-5 and TRBJ2-2; 7 nucleotides agree with TRBD1. CDR3 size: 14 residues. Germline CDR1 and CDR2: MNHEY and SVGAGI. V shed 8 bases, J shed 1 base, and the junction held 4 bases outside the gene matches. The CDR3 nucleotides are TGTGCCAGCTTGAGGACAGGGAACACCGGGGAGCTGTTTTTT. As protein: CASLRTGNTGELFF.

In this sample, this clone turned up many times. Within the sample, other DNA sequences also encode this same CDR3. The V call is TRBV18, the J call TRBJ1-3; tentatively, D is TRBD1 (6 bases). Trimming cost V 0 bases and J 2 bases, with 8 bases left between them. The CDR3 runs 15 residues. CDR1 is KGHSH and CDR2 is LQKENI in the germline V gene. Here the CDR3 DNA reads TGTGCCAGCTCACCACCGGGGGCTACTGGAAACACCATATATTTT. Its translation is CASSPPGATGNTIYF.

The chain combines TRBV20-1 with TRBJ1-1; D remains ambiguous. Per germline, CDR1 DFQATT and CDR2 SNEGSKA (reference sequence). CDR3 length: 12 residues. Trimming took 3 bases from V and 1 from J, leaving 6 bases between them. The CDR3 DNA is TGCAGTGCTAGTGTCAGGAACACTGAAGCTTTCTTT. This gives the protein CSASVRNTEAFF.

The gene calls are TRBV6-4 and TRBJ2-1; unclear D gene. V was clipped by 4 bases and J by 5 bases, with 12 bases between them. The germline CDR1 and CDR2 sequences are MRHNA and SNTAGT. The CDR3 covers 14 residues. The CDR3 sequence: CASSAELGDNEQFF. The CDR3 DNA follows: TGTGCCAGCAGTGCCGAATTAGGAGACAATGAGCAGTTCTTC.

The chain couples TRBV27 to TRBJ1-5; TRBD1 is a possible D gene (5 bases). V shed 6 bases and J shed 3 bases, with 12 bases lying between them. The germline V gene encodes CDR1 MNHEY and CDR2 SMNVEV (reference sequence). CDR3 length: 14 amino acids. The DNA for the CDR3 is TGTGCCAGCAGCACGACAGAATACAATCAGCCCCAGCATTTT. Translated, it gives CASSTTEYNQPQHF.

The chain couples TRBV5-1 to TRBJ2-7, with 9 bases matching TRBD2. Trimming removed 0 bases from V and 7 bases from J; junction bases left unmatched: 14. There are 17 residues in the CDR3. CDR1 SGHRS and CDR2 YFSETQ come from the germline V gene. The CDR3 DNA follows: TGCGCCAGCAGCTTGGTAGGTCTCGCGGGGGGGCCGGGGGAGCAGTACGTC. Encoded protein: CASSLVGLAGGPGEQYV.

The genes are TRBV27 and TRBJ2-7; a possible D gene is TRBD2 (6 bases). Germline-derived CDR1 and CDR2 are MNHEY and SMNVEV (reference sequence). This CDR3 region has 13 residues. With 6 bases removed from V and 5 bases from J, the gap between germline ends came to 14 bases. The CDR3 sequence: CASRLGGKNEQYV. The DNA for the CDR3 is TGTGCCAGCAGATTGGGCGGGAAAAACGAGCAGTACGTC.

The chain couples TRBV6-5 to TRBJ2-7; the match to TRBD2 covers 7 bases. From germline, CDR1 is MNHEY and CDR2 SVGAGI. Trimming cost V 2 bases and J 3 bases; bases outside gene matches: 4. The CDR3 covers 14 residues. Here the CDR3 reads CASSYTGRNYEQYF. The CDR3 DNA reads TGTGCCAGCAGTTACACCGGGAGGAACTACGAGCAGTACTTC.

The chain links TRBV7-2 to TRBJ1-3, with a weak D call TRBD1 (6 bases). V lost 3 bases to trimming and J lost 4 bases, with 10 bases between them. CDR3 length: 14 amino acids. Germline loops: CDR1 SGHTA, CDR2 FQGNSA. The CDR3 loop is CASSLGTIGNTIYF. CDR3 DNA sequence: TGTGCCAGCAGCTTGGGGACAATAGGAAACACCATATATTTT. The full variable domain, completed using reference TRBV7-2 and TRBJ1-3, is GAGVSQSPSNKVTEKGKDVELRCDPISGHTALYWYRQSLGQGLEFLIYFQGNSAPDKSGLPSDRFSAERTGGSVSTLTIQRTQQEDSAVYLCASSLGTIGNTIYFGEGSWLTVV.

The chain uses TRBV14 and TRBJ1-2; 8 nucleotides agree with TRBD1. J gave up 8 bases and V 0 bases, and 17 bases lay outside the gene matches. The germline V gene has CDR1 SGHDN and CDR2 FVKESK. The CDR3 covers 18 residues. CDR3 DNA sequence: TGTGCCAGCAGCCAAGATAAAAGGACAGGGTCTGGGTCGTGGGGCTACACCTTC. It is translated as CASSQDKRTGSGSWGYTF. The full variable domain, rest sourced from reference TRBV14 and TRBJ1-2, is EAGVTQFPSHSVIEKGQTVTLRCDPISGHDNLYWYRRVMGKEIKFLLHFVKESKQDESGMPNNRFLAERTGGTYSTLKVQPAELEDSGVYFCASSQDKRTGSGSWGYTFGSGTRLTVV.

The chain employs TRBV28 and TRBJ2-1; D gene unclear. Germline V CDR1 and CDR2: MDHEN, SYDVKM. V gave up 5 bases and J gave up 5 bases, with 13 bases separating them. This CDR3 comprises 14 residues. This CDR3 reads CASSPLPKHNEQFF. As DNA, the CDR3 is TGTGCCAGCAGTCCTCTACCTAAGCACAATGAGCAGTTCTTC.

V usage is TRBV12-3 or TRBV12-4 and J usage is TRBJ1-2; D gene uncertain. V was trimmed by 4 bases and J by 7 bases, leaving 13 bases between them. The CDR3 totals 13 residues. The CDR3 bases are TGTGCCAGCAGTTCGTTCCGCGCGGGTGGCTACACCTTC. It yields the protein CASSSFRAGGYTF.

The CDR3 region is CASSLAGARGYTF. DNA of the CDR3: TGTGCCAGCAGCTTAGCAGGGGCGAGGGGCTACACCTTC. The chain has TRBV7-3 and TRBJ1-2; D is perhaps TRBD1 (6 bases). The CDR3 spans 13 residues. With 2 bases removed from V and 8 bases from J, the gap between germline ends came to 12 bases. The germline V gene has CDR1 SGHTA and CDR2 FQGTGA.